This T cell receptor beta chain was profiled in a study of beta chain features in type 1 diabetes. General study results and limits: Among patients, naive, central memory and Treg TCRB repertoires appeared more similar than among healthy donors. PCR might show a preference for shorter templates, equally across patients and controls.

The sample holds a few counts of this clone. Antigen unknown. Reverse transcribing all isolated RNA meant expressed TCRB transcripts were sequenced. This table comes from immunoSEQ multiplex PCR, and its TCRdb copy is limited to in-frame clones, with some not included. The data contain hundreds of thousands of clones, 30% of them singletons. This TCR was recovered from a man aged 18 to 29 in good health. The sample comprised naive CD4+ T cells from blood.

CDR3 residues: CASSLAGTSYNEQFF. CDR3 in DNA: TGTGCCAGCAGCTTAGCCGGGACCAGTTACAATGAGCAGTTCTTC. V gene TRBV7-2 combines with J gene TRBJ2-1, with D perhaps given as TRBD1 or TRBD2 (5 bases each). The V gene's germline CDR1 is SGHTA and CDR2 FQGNSA. The CDR3 length is 15 residues. Trimming stripped 0 bases from V and 4 bases from J, with 10 bases between.